This is a list of T cell receptor beta chains from one sample in a study of blood T cells in healthy people across ages. TCRdb redid the calling of the 5' RACE reads with MiXCR, one entry per CDR3 protein. The sample shows approximately 1.5 million distinct CDR3 sequences, 40% to 45% of them seen only once. Material for sequencing was blood. The receptor source for this set is a young woman in good health. Each CDR3 is given with its conserved first and last residue. Each record gives: clone size, D gene, V gene, J gene, CDR3 protein. D genes are given only for firm matches. Expanded clones get a size class; other rows say once, few or many, or leave the size out.

.,TRBD1,TRBV28,TRBJ2-6,CASSPPGQGAGANVLTF
few,TRBD2,TRBV12-3/TRBV12-4,TRBJ2-7,CASSFNSGSVNEQYF
few,TRBD2,TRBV20-1,.,CSARPQRDSPGEQYF
.,.,TRBV19,TRBJ2-1,CASSMGAYNEQFF
.,TRBD2,TRBV12-3/TRBV12-4,TRBJ2-1,CASMMTSGYNEQFF
.,.,TRBV20-1,TRBJ1-1,CSARSGGGTEAFF
many,.,TRBV12-3/TRBV12-4,TRBJ2-1,CASSLGGNEQFF
.,.,TRBV7-6,TRBJ1-1,CVSSLVAGWITEAFF
.,.,TRBV4-3,TRBJ1-5,CASSQDGSYRPQHF
.,.,TRBV20-1,TRBJ2-4,CSAKIPSKNIQYF
once,TRBD1,TRBV5-5,TRBJ1-2,CASSWDRPSANYGYTF
.,.,TRBV7-8,TRBJ1-6,CASSLVRGAESPLHF
.,TRBD1,TRBV12-3/TRBV12-4,TRBJ1-1,CASSPGQGRGEAFF
few,TRBD2,TRBV20-1,TRBJ2-7,CSARDSISGDYEQYF
few,TRBD1,TRBV12-3/TRBV12-4,TRBJ2-7,CASSPGTGGPATYEQYF
.,.,TRBV29-1,TRBJ2-1,CSVQQNNEQFF
.,.,TRBV2,TRBJ2-3,CASTSFSTDTQYF
.,.,TRBV14,TRBJ2-7,CASSQGRPDIYEQYF
.,.,TRBV2,TRBJ2-1,CASSAPGRREQFF
few,.,TRBV27,TRBJ1-6,CASSLRAGVSPLHF
few,.,TRBV12-3/TRBV12-4,TRBJ2-6,CASIPSGGLGSGANVLTF
.,TRBD1,TRBV20-1,TRBJ2-1,CSASRDRGPDEQFF
once,.,TRBV6-2/TRBV6-3,TRBJ2-2,CASSYSPAGANTGELFF
few,.,TRBV7-2,TRBJ1-4,CASSSHAEKLFF
.,.,TRBV7-9,TRBJ2-1,CASSRGIEQFF
few,TRBD1,TRBV6-1,TRBJ1-5,CASKQGATSNQPQHF
.,TRBD2,TRBV20-1,TRBJ2-1,CSVLGTSGSYEQFF
once,.,TRBV20-1,TRBJ1-5,CSASPTGLVSQPQHF
few,.,TRBV29-1,TRBJ1-2,CSVDAGSYGYTF
few,.,TRBV27,TRBJ1-2,CASSFSVGNGYTF
few,.,TRBV10-3,.,CAISAVRGLYHEQYF
few,.,TRBV4-3,TRBJ2-1,CASSQFSGEQFF